This T cell receptor beta chain appears in the sequencing data of a study of T cell clusters in autoimmune cytopenias. One tube held mixed TRB-A and TRB-B primer pools for touch-down PCR. TCRdb derives one entry per CDR3 protein from the multiplex PCR reads, leaving out DNA. In total, the table holds more than 12,000 distinct CDR3 sequences. This CDR3 has 15 amino acids. The germline gives CDR1 SGHKS, CDR2 YYEKEE (reference sequence). About 39,000 genome equivalents of blood DNA were amplified for TRB. Sequencing input: peripheral blood. The clonotype comes from a human donor with an autoimmune cytopenia or autoimmune hepatitis (not recorded which). The chain recombines TRBV5-5 with TRBJ2-7. The chain's CDR3 is CASSLTGGSRYEQYF. Full variable domain (outside the CDR3, taken from reference TRBV5-5 and TRBJ2-7): DAGVTQSPTHLIKTRGQQVTLRCSPISGHKSVSWYQQVLGQGPQFIFQYYEKEERGRGNFPDRFSARQFPNYSSELNVNALLLGDSALYLCASSLTGGSRYEQYFGPGTRLTVT.